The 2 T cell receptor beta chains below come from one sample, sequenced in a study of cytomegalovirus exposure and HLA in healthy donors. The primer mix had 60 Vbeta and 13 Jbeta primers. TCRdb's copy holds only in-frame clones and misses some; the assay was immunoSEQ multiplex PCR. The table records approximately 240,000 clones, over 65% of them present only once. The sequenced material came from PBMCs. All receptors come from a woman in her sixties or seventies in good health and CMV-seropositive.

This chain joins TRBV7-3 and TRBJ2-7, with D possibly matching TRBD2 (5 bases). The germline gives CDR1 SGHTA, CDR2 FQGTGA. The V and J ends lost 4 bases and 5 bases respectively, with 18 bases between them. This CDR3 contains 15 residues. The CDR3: CASSSWTDSVHEQYF. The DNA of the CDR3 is TGTGCCAGCAGCTCGTGGACGGACTCCGTCCACGAGCAGTACTTC.

The CDR3 DNA sequence: TGTGCCAGCTCACATGCAGAACGAAAAGAGACCCAGTACTTC. As protein: CASSHAERKETQYF. J is TRBJ2-5 and V is TRBV18; no firm D call. Between the trimmed V and J ends, which lost 4 bases and 3 bases, there was a span of 12 bases. The length of the CDR3 is 14 residues. CDR1 and CDR2 (germline): KGHSH, LQKENI.